The rows below give T cell receptor beta chains drawn from one sample of a study of T cell repertoires in cytomegalovirus infection. TCRdb reanalysed the reads using MiXCR and keeps one entry per CDR3 protein. The sample lists nearly 550,000 distinct CDR3 sequences, more than 15% occurring once. Sequencing input: CD8+ T cells from PBMCs. The receptors here all came from a human donor in good health (CMV status not recorded). Some clones in this sample may be carry-over from other donors' samples. The CDR3 runs from the conserved cysteine through the conserved F or W. D genes are given only for firm matches. The size field is filled for only some rows; it gives once, few, many or a size class.

D gene	V gene	clone size	J gene	CDR3 DNA	CDR3 protein
NA	TRBV12-3/TRBV12-4	many	TRBJ2-1	TGTGCCAGCAGCGAAGACAGTCGCAATGAGCAGTTCTTC	CASSEDSRNEQFF
NA	TRBV10-3	few	TRBJ2-7	TGTGCCATCAGTGACAGGGGCACCTACGAGCAGTACTTC	CAISDRGTYEQYF
NA	TRBV7-3	many	TRBJ1-1	TGTGCCAGCAGCTTACCGGGACCGATGACAATAGAAGCTTTCTTT	CASSLPGPMTIEAFF
NA	TRBV2	many	TRBJ2-2	TGTGCCAGCACCCCAGAGGGGGACTGGTCGTCCGGGGAGCTGTTTTTT	CASTPEGDWSSGELFF
NA	TRBV11-2	NA	TRBJ1-2	TGTGCCAGCAGCCCCGATACGGGATCTTATGGCTACACCTTC	CASSPDTGSYGYTF
NA	TRBV14	NA	TRBJ2-7	TGTGCCAGCAGCCGCCCCCCCGGGACCGCGAGCTCCTACGAGCAGTACTTC	CASSRPPGTASSYEQYF
TRBD2	TRBV7-2	many	TRBJ2-1	TGTGCCAGCAGCTTAGTGGGAGGGCCCCCCTACTACAATGAGCAGTTCTTC	CASSLVGGPPYYNEQFF
NA	TRBV29-1	NA	TRBJ1-2	TGCAGCGTTGAGGACGGGACACGCCGCGGGACCTTC	CSVEDGTRRGTF
TRBD1	TRBV12-3/TRBV12-4	many	TRBJ2-1	TGTGCCAGCAGTTTTGGGACAGGGGGCTTAAATGAGCAGTTCTTC	CASSFGTGGLNEQFF
NA	TRBV24-1	NA	TRBJ2-1	TGTGCCACCAGTGATCCCGGGGACAGCGGGCCTCAAAGCTCCTACAATGAGCAGTTCTTC	CATSDPGDSGPQSSYNEQFF
NA	TRBV7-4	NA	TRBJ1-4	TGTGCCAGGAGCGCGACCCGACTGGGTAATGAAAAACTGTTTTTT	CARSATRLGNEKLFF
NA	TRBV11-2	few	TRBJ1-6	TGTGCCAGCAGCTTAGGCTCGGGTTCACCCCTCCACTTT	CASSLGSGSPLHF
TRBD2	TRBV7-3	NA	TRBJ2-1	TGTGCCAGCAGCTTAACCGGGGGGGACTACAATGAGCAGTTCTTC	CASSLTGGDYNEQFF
NA	TRBV6-6	NA	TRBJ2-7	TGTGCCAGCAGTCAGCCTTACACGGGGGTCCTCTCCTACGAGCAGTACTTC	CASSQPYTGVLSYEQYF
TRBD2	TRBV6-2/TRBV6-3	NA	TRBJ2-3	TGTGCCAGCTCTAGCGGGAGGGCAGATACGCGGTATTTT	CASSSGRADTRYF
NA	TRBV6-5	few	TRBJ2-2	TGTGCCAGCAGTTACCGGGGCGGGGTTACGAGGACCGGGGAGCTGTTTTTT	CASSYRGGVTRTGELFF